The 25 T cell receptor beta chains reported below all come from one sample, sequenced in a study of T cells in localized non-small cell lung cancer. Repertoires were generated with immunoSEQ multiplex PCR, while TCRdb's copy carries only in-frame clones and drops some. The sample yields more than 45,000 clones, 60% to 80% seen once. The source material was peripheral blood, sampled before any cancer treatment. The receptor source for this set is a man aged 40 to 75 with stage I squamous cell lung carcinoma.

This chain uses TRBV6-6 with TRBJ1-2, with unresolved D. V lost 4 bases and J 7 bases, leaving 13 bases between the germline ends. The germline V gene has CDR1 MNHNY and CDR2 SVGAGI (reference sequence). This CDR3 spans 13 amino acids. This chain's CDR3 is CASSSSLGVGYTF. CDR3 nucleotides: TGTGCCAGCAGTTCGAGTTTAGGAGTTGGCTACACCTTC.

V gene TRBV6-4 combines with J gene TRBJ1-2; D ambiguous. Trimming took off 5 bases at V and 8 bases at J, with 12 bases between the two ends. The CDR3 is made up of 12 amino acids. The germline gives CDR1 MRHNA, CDR2 SNTAGT. CDR3 sequence: CASSSDGYGYTF. As DNA, the CDR3 is TGTGCCAGCAGTTCCGACGGATACGGCTACACCTTC.

The chain is built from TRBV28 and TRBJ2-5; the D gene is possibly TRBD1 (7 bases). This CDR3 spans 15 amino acids. The germline gives CDR1 MDHEN, CDR2 SYDVKM. V lost 5 bases and J 6 bases, leaving 19 bases between the germline ends. The CDR3 DNA follows: TGTGCCAGCAGTCCTCGTGGAGGGGGCATACAGACCCAGTACTTC. This codes for CASSPRGGGIQTQYF.

This clone was observed a few times. The CDR3 region is CASGMEGNQPQHF. The DNA of the CDR3 is TGTGCCAGCGGGATGGAAGGGAATCAGCCCCAGCATTTT. The chain combines TRBV2 with TRBJ1-5; D call uncertain. CDR3 length: 13 amino acids. Between the trimmed V and J ends, which lost 8 bases and 4 bases, there was a span of 12 bases. The V gene's germline CDR1 is SNHLY and CDR2 FYNNEI.

The chain is built from TRBV6-4 and TRBJ1-2; D remains unclear. Trimming removed 0 bases from V and 3 bases from J, with 14 bases in between. The CDR3 spans 16 residues. Germline V gene sequence: CDR1 MRHNA, CDR2 SNTAGT. The CDR3 reads CASSDSNRGGYYGYTF. The CDR3 nucleotides are TGTGCCAGCAGTGACTCGAACCGAGGAGGGTACTATGGCTACACCTTC.

This clone was found a few times. This sequence joins TRBV27 and TRBJ1-1; D is ambiguous. CDR1 and CDR2 (germline): MNHEY, SMNVEV (reference sequence). V was trimmed by 2 bases and J by 1 base, leaving 8 bases between them. The CDR3 covers 14 residues. The CDR3, as DNA: TGTGCCAGCAGTTTAGTACGGACGAACACTGAAGCTTTCTTT. It is translated as CASSLVRTNTEAFF.

The V gene is TRBV2, the J gene TRBJ1-4, with D possibly being TRBD1 (6 bases). Looked up from germline, CDR1 is SNHLY and CDR2 is FYNNEI. The V and J ends lost 8 bases and 2 bases respectively, with 9 bases between them. This CDR3 has 13 residues. In nucleotides, the CDR3 is TGTGCCAGCCTCAGGGGCACTAATGAAAAACTGTTTTTT. This translates into CASLRGTNEKLFF.

The chain uses TRBV5-4 and TRBJ1-1, with 12 bases lining up with TRBD1. The CDR3 is 14 residues long. V was pared by 0 bases and J by 9 bases, with 3 bases of the junction left unmatched. Per the germline V gene, CDR1 is SGHNT and CDR2 is YYREEE (reference sequence). CDR3 in amino acids: CASSLGGQGAQAFF. For the CDR3, the DNA is TGTGCCAGCAGCTTGGGGGGACAGGGGGCCCAAGCTTTCTTT.

The V and J genes are TRBV9 and TRBJ1-2, with no clear D. The germline CDR1 and CDR2 sequences are SGDLS and YYNGEE. The CDR3 runs 14 residues. Trimming took off 4 bases at V and 2 bases at J, with 12 bases between the two ends. Here the CDR3 DNA reads TGTGCCAGCAGCTCCCGGATAGGCAACTATGGCTACACCTTC. Its translation is CASSSRIGNYGYTF.

This clone was found a few times. This chain connects TRBV7-2 to TRBJ2-3, with 14 bases aligning to TRBD2. Looked up from germline, CDR1 is SGHTA and CDR2 is FQGNSA. J was trimmed by 6 bases and V by 5 bases; bases with no gene match: 7. The CDR3 extends over 16 amino acids. The CDR3 protein is CASSVGLAGGLDTQYF. For the CDR3, the DNA is TGTGCCAGCAGCGTTGGACTAGCGGGGGGACTGGATACGCAGTATTTT. Drawing the rest from reference TRBV7-2 and TRBJ2-3, the complete variable domain is GAGVSQSPSNKVTEKGKDVELRCDPISGHTALYWYRQSLGQGLEFLIYFQGNSAPDKSGLPSDRFSAERTGGSVSTLTIQRTQQEDSAVYLCASSVGLAGGLDTQYFGPGTRLTVL.

The gene calls are TRBV5-8 and TRBJ1-5; the D is unclear. Germline V lookup: CDR1 SGHTS, CDR2 YDEGEE. CDR3 length: 14 amino acids. Trimming pared 5 bases from V and 8 bases from J, leaving 17 bases between. The CDR3 loop is CASRERQGREPQHF. As DNA, the CDR3 is TGTGCCAGCAGGGAACGACAAGGGCGGGAGCCCCAGCATTTT.

Remarks on this clone: The junction differs from germline at one of its ends, possibly a read error. V and J are TRBV4-1 and TRBJ2-5, with D hard to call. Looked up from germline, CDR1 is MGHRA and CDR2 is YSYEKL. The CDR3 extends over 15 amino acids. This chain's CDR3 is CASSQDLVSEETQYF. As DNA, the CDR3 is TGTGCCAGCAGCCAAGATCTTGTTTCAGAGGAGACCCAGTACTTC.

The table lists this clone with a few counts. The chain's CDR3 is CASSLFSDRSNYGYTF. The CDR3 region has the DNA TGTGCCAGCAGCTTGTTTAGCGACAGGTCTAACTATGGCTACACCTTC. This chain uses TRBV5-8 with TRBJ1-2; weak D call: TRBD1 (6 bases). The CDR3 has 16 residues. Germline V gene lookup returns CDR1 SGHTS and CDR2 YDEGEE. Between the trimmed V and J ends, which lost 1 base and 0 bases, there was a span of 13 bases.

V usage is TRBV19 and J usage is TRBJ1-3, with 10 bases lining up with TRBD1. The CDR3 sequence is 16 residues long. The junction had 11 bases not matched to a gene; V was cut back by 7 bases and J by 5 bases. Germline assignment: CDR1 LNHDA and CDR2 SQIVND (reference sequence). The CDR3 DNA follows: TGTGCCAGTACCCCCGGCGGGGGACAGGGGAGAAACACCATATATTTT. It translates to CASTPGGGQGRNTIYF.

The chain carries TRBV7-6 and TRBJ1-2, with D unresolved. V dropped 1 base and J dropped 10 bases, with 10 bases sitting between them. Germline CDR1 and CDR2: SGHVS and FNYEAQ. The CDR3 runs to 12 residues. CDR3 loop: CASSLEAEPYTF. The CDR3 nucleotides are TGTGCCAGCAGCTTAGAGGCCGAACCCTACACCTTC.

The chain joins TRBV28 to TRBJ1-2, with a possible D match to TRBD1 (6 bases). The CDR3 consists of 15 residues. Germline V gives CDR1 MDHEN, CDR2 SYDVKM. V lost 3 bases and J lost 3, with 14 bases in between. The chain's CDR3 is CASSFGGTGYYGYTF. The CDR3 DNA sequence: TGTGCCAGCAGTTTTGGGGGTACAGGGTACTATGGCTACACCTTC.

The genes are TRBV11-2 and TRBJ1-1; 7 bases are a match to TRBD1. Trimming cost V 1 base and J 4 bases; bases outside gene matches: 6. The germline V gene encodes CDR1 SGHAT and CDR2 FQNNGV. This CDR3 is built from 15 residues. For the CDR3, the DNA is TGTGCCAGCAGCTTAGTGGCAGGGGGGGGCACTGAAGCTTTCTTT. Its translation is CASSLVAGGGTEAFF.

This chain links TRBV5-8 with TRBJ1-1; no firm D call. V lost 2 bases, J lost 11 bases, and 10 bases lay in between. The CDR3 has 11 residues. Germline V gene lookup returns CDR1 SGHTS and CDR2 YDEGEE. The CDR3 region has the DNA TGTGCCAGCAGCTTACGGTCGGTGGCTTTCTTT. Translation: CASSLRSVAFF.

The J gene is TRBJ2-5, the V gene TRBV7-9, with TRBD1 matching over 8 bases. Trimming cost V 5 bases and J 1 base; bases outside gene matches: 3. The CDR3 has 14 residues. Per germline, CDR1 SEHNR and CDR2 FQNEAQ (reference sequence). In nucleotides, the CDR3 is TGTGCCAGCAGCCTCAGGGGGCCCCAAGAGACCCAGTACTTC. It yields the protein CASSLRGPQETQYF.

The gene calls are TRBV4-3 and TRBJ1-2; D remains ambiguous. V gave up 0 bases and J gave up 4 bases, with 9 bases separating them. Germline V gives CDR1 LGHNA, CDR2 YSLEER. The length of the CDR3 is 14 residues. CDR3 coding DNA: TGCGCCAGCAGCCAAGATCAAGTGGCCTATGGCTACACCTTC. Translated, it gives CASSQDQVAYGYTF.

This rearrangement joins TRBV7-3 to TRBJ2-3, with TRBD2 matching over 9 bases. The CDR3 runs 13 residues. CDR1 is SGHTA and CDR2 is FQGTGA in the germline V gene. The CDR3 coding sequence is TGTGCATCCAGCGGGGGGCCTGGAGATACGCAGTATTTT. Protein product: CASSGGPGDTQYF.

V gene TRBV4-1 combines with J gene TRBJ2-2; D possibly corresponds to TRBD2 (5 bases). Germline loops: CDR1 MGHRA, CDR2 YSYEKL. Trimming left V 4 bases short and J 2 bases short, with 14 bases between. There are 16 residues in the CDR3. The CDR3: CASSRSGGINTGELFF. In nucleotides, the CDR3 is TGCGCCAGCAGCCGGTCAGGAGGCATAAACACCGGGGAGCTGTTTTTT.

V and J are TRBV7-3 and TRBJ2-1; TRBD1 agrees at 7 bases. Germline CDR1 SGHTA, CDR2 FQGTGA. V shed 6 bases and J 8 bases; nucleotides not matched to a gene: 13. CDR3 length equals 15 residues. CDR3 protein: CASSPTTGPWDEQFF. DNA for the CDR3: TGTGCCAGCAGTCCTACGACAGGGCCCTGGGATGAGCAGTTCTTC.

CDR3 DNA sequence: TGTGCCAGCAGCTCTAATCCGGGACAGAAGGCTTTCTTT. Protein sequence: CASSSNPGQKAFF. This rearrangement joins TRBV7-9 to TRBJ1-1, with TRBD1 identical over 7 bases. Germline-derived CDR1 and CDR2 are SEHNR and FQNEAQ (reference sequence). Trimming removed 4 bases from V and 11 bases from J; junction bases left unmatched: 10. CDR3 size: 13 residues.

The chain recombines TRBV7-9 with TRBJ1-5; D is unresolved. The CDR3 is made up of 14 amino acids. CDR1 and CDR2 (germline): SEHNR, FQNEAQ (reference sequence). V was trimmed by 3 bases and J by 0 bases, leaving 6 bases between them. Here the CDR3 reads CASSLASSNQPQHF. CDR3 DNA sequence: TGTGCCAGCAGCTTGGCCAGTAGCAATCAGCCCCAGCATTTT.